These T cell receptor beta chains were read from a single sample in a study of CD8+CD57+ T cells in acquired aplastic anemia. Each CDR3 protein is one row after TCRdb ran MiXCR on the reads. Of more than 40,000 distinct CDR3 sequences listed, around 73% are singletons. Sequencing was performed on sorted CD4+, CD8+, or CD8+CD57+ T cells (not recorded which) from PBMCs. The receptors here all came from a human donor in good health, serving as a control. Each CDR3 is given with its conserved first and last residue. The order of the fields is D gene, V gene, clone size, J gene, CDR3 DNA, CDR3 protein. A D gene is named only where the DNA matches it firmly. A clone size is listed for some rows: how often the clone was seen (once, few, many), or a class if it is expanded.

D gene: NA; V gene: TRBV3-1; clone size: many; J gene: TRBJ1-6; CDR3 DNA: TGTGCCAGCAGCCCGACGGAGATCTCCTATAATTCACCCCTCCACTTT; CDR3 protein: CASSPTEISYNSPLHF
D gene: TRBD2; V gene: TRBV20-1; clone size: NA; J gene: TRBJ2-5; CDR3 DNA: TGCAAGGCTAGCGGGAGTGAGACCCAGTACTTC; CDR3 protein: CKASGSETQYF
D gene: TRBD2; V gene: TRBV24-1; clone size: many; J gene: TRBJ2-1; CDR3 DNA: TGTGCCACCAGTGACCATGGGACAGATGGGATCGGGACTAGCGGGAGCTTTGAGCAGTTCTTC; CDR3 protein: CATSDHGTDGIGTSGSFEQFF
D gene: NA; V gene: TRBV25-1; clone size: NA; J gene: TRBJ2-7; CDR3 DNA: TGTGCCAGCAGTGACAGGACTACCGTTGGGGACGAGCAGTACTTC; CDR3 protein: CASSDRTTVGDEQYF
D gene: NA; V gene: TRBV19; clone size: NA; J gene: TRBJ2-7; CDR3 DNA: TGTGCCAGTAGTATGGGGGCGGGGGCTACCTACGAGCAGTACTTC; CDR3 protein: CASSMGAGATYEQYF
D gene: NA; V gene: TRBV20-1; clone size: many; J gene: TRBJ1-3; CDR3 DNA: TGCAGTGCTTTGGCCGGGACTCTCTCTGGAAACACCATATATTTT; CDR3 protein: CSALAGTLSGNTIYF
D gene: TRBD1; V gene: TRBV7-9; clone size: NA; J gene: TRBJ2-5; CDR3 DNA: TGTGCCAGCAGCAGACAGGGGCAAGAGACCCAGTACTTC; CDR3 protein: CASSRQGQETQYF
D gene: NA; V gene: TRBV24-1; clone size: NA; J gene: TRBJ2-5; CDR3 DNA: TGTGCCACCAGTCTACCCGGGCAAGAGACCCAGTACTTC; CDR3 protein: CATSLPGQETQYF
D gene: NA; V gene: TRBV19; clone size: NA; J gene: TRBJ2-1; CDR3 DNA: TGTGCCAGTAGGATCCGGGACCAACCGGCTGGGGAGCAGTTCTTC; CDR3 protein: CASRIRDQPAGEQFF
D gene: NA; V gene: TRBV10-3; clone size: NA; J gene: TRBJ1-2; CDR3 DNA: TGTGCCATCAGTGGGGCAGGGCAAGGCAATGGCTACACTTTC; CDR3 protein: CAISGAGQGNGYTF
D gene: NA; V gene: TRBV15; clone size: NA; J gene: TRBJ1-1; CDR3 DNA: TGTGCCACCAGCAGCCCCAACTCGAAGTCACAGGAAGCTTTCTTT; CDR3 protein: CATSSPNSKSQEAFF
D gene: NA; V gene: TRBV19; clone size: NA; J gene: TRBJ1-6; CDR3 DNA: TGTGCCAGTAAATCACAGTACTATAATTCACCCCTCCACTTT; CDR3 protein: CASKSQYYNSPLHF
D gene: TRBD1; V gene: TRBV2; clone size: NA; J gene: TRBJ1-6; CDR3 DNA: TGTGCCAGCATTCGGGACAGGGCGAAGTCACCCCTCCACTTT; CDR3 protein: CASIRDRAKSPLHF
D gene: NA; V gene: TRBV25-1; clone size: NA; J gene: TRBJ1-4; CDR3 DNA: TGTGCCAGCAGTCCTTTAGGAGAAAAACTGTTTTTT; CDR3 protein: CASSPLGEKLFF
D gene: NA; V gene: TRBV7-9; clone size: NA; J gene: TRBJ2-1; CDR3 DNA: TGTGCCAGCAGCCCGGGACTTACCCAGTTCTTC; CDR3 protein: CASSPGLTQFF
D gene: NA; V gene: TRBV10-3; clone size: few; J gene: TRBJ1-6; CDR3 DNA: TGTGCCATCAAGGGACCAGGGGACTATAATTCACCCCTCCACTTT; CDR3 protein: CAIKGPGDYNSPLHF
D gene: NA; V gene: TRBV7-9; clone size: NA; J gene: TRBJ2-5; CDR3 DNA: TGTGCCAGCAGCTCCCGGGAGAAGCAAGAGACCCAGTACTTC; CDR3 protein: CASSSREKQETQYF
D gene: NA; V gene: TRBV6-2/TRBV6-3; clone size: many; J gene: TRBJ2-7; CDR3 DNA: TGTGCCAGCAGTTATAGCGCCGATGCCAACGAGCAGTACTTC; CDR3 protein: CASSYSADANEQYF
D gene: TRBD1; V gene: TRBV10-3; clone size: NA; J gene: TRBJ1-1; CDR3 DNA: TGTGCCACCACAGGGACAGGCTTGAACACTGAAGCTTTCTTT; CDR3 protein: CATTGTGLNTEAFF
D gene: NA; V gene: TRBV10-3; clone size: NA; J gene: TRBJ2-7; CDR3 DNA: TGTGCCATCAGTGAGGCTGATTTTTGGGCAGGGGACACCTACGAGCAGTACTTC; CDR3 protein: CAISEADFWAGDTYEQYF
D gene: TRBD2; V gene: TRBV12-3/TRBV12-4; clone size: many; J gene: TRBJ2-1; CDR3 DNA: TGTGCCAGCAGTTTTGACCCTAGCGGTTACAATGAGCAGTTCTTC; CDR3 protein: CASSFDPSGYNEQFF
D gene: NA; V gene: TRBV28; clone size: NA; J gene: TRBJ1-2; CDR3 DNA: TGTGCCTGCAGCCCAGAGGGTAATAATGGCTACACCTTC; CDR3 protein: CACSPEGNNGYTF
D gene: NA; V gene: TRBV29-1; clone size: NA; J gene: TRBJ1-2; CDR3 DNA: TGCAGCGTTGACTCAGGGGATGATGGCTACACCTTC; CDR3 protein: CSVDSGDDGYTF
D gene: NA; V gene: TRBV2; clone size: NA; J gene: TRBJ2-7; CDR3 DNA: TGTGCCAGCAGGGAGATTATTAGCGGCCGCTACGAGCAGTACTTC; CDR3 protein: CASREIISGRYEQYF
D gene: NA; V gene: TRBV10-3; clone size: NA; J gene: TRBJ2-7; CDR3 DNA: TGTGCCATCAGTGAGTCGAGGGGGAGGGATTACGAGCAGTACTTC; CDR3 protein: CAISESRGRDYEQYF
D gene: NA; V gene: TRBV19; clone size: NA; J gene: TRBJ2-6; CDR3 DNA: TGTGCCAGTAGCCGTTCGACAGACTCTGGGGCCAACGTCCTGACTTTC; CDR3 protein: CASSRSTDSGANVLTF
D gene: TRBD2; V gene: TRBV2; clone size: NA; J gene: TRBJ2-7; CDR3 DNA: TGTGCCACGAGGACTAGCGGGGGACAACAGTACTTC; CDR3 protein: CATRTSGGQQYF
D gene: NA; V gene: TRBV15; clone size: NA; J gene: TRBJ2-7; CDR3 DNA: TGTGCCACCAGCAGAGATCGGCCGAACGAGCAGTACTTC; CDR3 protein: CATSRDRPNEQYF
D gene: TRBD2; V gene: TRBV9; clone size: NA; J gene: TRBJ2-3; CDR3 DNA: TGTGCCAGCAGCATATCCCGGACTAGCGGGACCACAGATACGCAGTATTTT; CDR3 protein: CASSISRTSGTTDTQYF
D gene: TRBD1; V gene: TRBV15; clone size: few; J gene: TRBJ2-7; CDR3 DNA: TGTGCCACCAGCGCAGACAGGGTCCTCGCCGAGCAGTACTTC; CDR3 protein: CATSADRVLAEQYF
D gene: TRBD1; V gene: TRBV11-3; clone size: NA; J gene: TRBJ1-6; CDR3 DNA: TGTGCCAGCAGCTTAAGGACAGGGGATTCACCCCTCCACTTT; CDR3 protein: CASSLRTGDSPLHF
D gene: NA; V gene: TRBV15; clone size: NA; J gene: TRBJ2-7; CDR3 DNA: TGTGCCACCAGCAGAGATCATCAGACCTACGAGCAGTACTTC; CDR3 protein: CATSRDHQTYEQYF
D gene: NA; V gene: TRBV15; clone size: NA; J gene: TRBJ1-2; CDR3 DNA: TGTGCCACCAGCAGAATGGTGGTTACAGAGTCCTATGGCTACACCTTC; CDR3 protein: CATSRMVVTESYGYTF
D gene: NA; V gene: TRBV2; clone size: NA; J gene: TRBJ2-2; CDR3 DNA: TGTGCCAGCCGTCTAGCCCCAACCGGGGAGCTGTTTTTT; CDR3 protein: CASRLAPTGELFF
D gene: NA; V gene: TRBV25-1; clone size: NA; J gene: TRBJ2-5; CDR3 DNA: TGTGCCAGCAGTGAATTCCTAGAGACCCAGTACTTC; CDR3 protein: CASSEFLETQYF
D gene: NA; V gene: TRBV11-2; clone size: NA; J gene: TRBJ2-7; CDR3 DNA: TGTGCCAGCAGCCCCCTTTCTCTCAGCTCCTACGAGCAGTACTTC; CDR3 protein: CASSPLSLSSYEQYF
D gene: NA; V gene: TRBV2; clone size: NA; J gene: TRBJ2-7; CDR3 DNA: TGTGCCAGCAGTGAAAGTGGGAGCGGCTACGAGCAGTACTTC; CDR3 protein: CASSESGSGYEQYF
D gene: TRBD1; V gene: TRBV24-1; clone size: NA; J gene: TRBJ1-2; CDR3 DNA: TGTGCCACCTATGGGACAGGGCCCAATGGGGGCTACACCTTC; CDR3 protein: CATYGTGPNGGYTF
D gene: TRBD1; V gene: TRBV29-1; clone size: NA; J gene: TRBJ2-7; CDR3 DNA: TGCAGCGTTGAAGGGACAGGGTTCTACGAGCAGTACTTC; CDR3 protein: CSVEGTGFYEQYF
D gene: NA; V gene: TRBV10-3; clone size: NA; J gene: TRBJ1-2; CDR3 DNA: TGTGCCATCAGTGGGACAGAAGGATATGGCTACACCTTC; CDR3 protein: CAISGTEGYGYTF
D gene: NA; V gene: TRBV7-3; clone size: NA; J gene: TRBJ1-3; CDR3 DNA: TGTGCCAGCAGCTTAGGGGGATGGGGCTCTGGAAACACCATATATTTT; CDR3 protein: CASSLGGWGSGNTIYF
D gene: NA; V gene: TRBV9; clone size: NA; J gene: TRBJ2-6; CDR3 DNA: TGTGCCAGCACCGACGGCTCTGGGGCCAACGTCCTGACTTTC; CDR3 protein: CASTDGSGANVLTF
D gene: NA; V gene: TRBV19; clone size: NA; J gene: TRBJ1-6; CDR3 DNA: TGTGCCAGCCAGGCCGGGACCAGCGATTCACCCCTCCACTTT; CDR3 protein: CASQAGTSDSPLHF
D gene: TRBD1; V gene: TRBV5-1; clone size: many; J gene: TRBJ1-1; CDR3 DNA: TGCGCCAGCAGCACAGGACAGGGGCTGGCTGAAGCTTTCTTT; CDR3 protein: CASSTGQGLAEAFF
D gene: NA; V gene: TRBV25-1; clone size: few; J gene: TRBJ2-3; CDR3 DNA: TGTGCTAGAGATGAAGCTAACTACACAGATACGCAGTATTTT; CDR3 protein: CARDEANYTDTQYF
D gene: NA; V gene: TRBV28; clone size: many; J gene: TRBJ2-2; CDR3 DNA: TGTGCCAGCAGTCGGACAGTCACCACCGGGGAGCTGTTTTTT; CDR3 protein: CASSRTVTTGELFF
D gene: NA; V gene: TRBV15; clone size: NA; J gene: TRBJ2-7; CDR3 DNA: TGTGCCACCAGCAGGGGGTCTTGGGTCAGCGACCACGAGCAGTACTTC; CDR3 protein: CATSRGSWVSDHEQYF
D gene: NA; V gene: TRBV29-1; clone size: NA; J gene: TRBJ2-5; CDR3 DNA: TGCAGCGTTGTCTCGGGGGCAGAGACCCAGTACTTC; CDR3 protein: CSVVSGAETQYF
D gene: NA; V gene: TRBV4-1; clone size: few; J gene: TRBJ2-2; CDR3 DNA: TGCGCCAGCAGCCAAGAAGGGATGATCGGGGAGCTGTTTTTT; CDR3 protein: CASSQEGMIGELFF
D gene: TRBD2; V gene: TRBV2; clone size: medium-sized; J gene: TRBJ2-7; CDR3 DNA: TGTGCCAGCGTGACTAGCGGGAGGGCCTACGAGCAGTACTTC; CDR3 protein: CASVTSGRAYEQYF
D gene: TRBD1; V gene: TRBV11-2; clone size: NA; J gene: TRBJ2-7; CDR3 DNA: TGTGCCAGCAGCCACAACCCGGGACAGGGGAGTGACGAGCAGTACTTC; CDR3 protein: CASSHNPGQGSDEQYF
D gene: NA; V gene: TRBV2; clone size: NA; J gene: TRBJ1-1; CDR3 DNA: TGTGCCAGCAGTCAGGGCCTCGGGCACACTGAAGCTTTCTTT; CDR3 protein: CASSQGLGHTEAFF
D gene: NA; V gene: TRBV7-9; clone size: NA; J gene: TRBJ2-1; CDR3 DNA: TGTACCAGCGCCGGAGCGGACAATGGGCAGTTCTTC; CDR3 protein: CTSAGADNGQFF
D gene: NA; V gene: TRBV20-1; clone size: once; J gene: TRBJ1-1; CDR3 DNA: TGCAGTGCTAGTAAGGAGGGGCTGGACACTGAAGCTTTCTTT; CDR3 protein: CSASKEGLDTEAFF
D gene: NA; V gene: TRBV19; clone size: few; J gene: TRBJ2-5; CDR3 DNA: NA; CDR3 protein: CASSTCAWSSQGETQYF